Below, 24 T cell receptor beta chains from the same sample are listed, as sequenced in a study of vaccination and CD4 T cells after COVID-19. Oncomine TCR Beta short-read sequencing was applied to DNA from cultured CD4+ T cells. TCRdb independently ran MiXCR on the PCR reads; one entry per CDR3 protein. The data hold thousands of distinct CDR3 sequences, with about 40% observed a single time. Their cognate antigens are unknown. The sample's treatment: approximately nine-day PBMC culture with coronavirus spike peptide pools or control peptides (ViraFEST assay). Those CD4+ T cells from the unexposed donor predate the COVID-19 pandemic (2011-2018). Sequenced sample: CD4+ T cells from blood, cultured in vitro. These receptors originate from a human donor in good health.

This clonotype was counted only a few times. The CDR3 spells CASSYQRYQPQHF. The CDR3 DNA follows: TGTGCCAGCAGTTATCAGAGGTATCAGCCCCAGCATTTT. This chain joins TRBV6-5 and TRBJ1-5; no clear D. Germline V gives CDR1 MNHEY, CDR2 SVGAGI. V lost 3 bases and J lost 5, with 8 bases in between. CDR3 length equals 13 residues.

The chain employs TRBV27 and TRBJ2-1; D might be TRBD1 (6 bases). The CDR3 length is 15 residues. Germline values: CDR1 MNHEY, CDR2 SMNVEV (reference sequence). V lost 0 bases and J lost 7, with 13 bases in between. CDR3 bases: TGTGCCAGCAGTTTATCGCCTACAGGGTCAAATGAGCAGTTCTTC. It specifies CASSLSPTGSNEQFF.

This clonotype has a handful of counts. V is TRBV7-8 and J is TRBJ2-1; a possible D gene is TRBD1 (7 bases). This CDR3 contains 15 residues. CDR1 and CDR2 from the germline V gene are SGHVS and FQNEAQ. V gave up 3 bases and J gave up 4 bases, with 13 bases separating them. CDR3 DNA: TGTGCCAGCAGCTTGTCAGGGGGGTCTTACAATGAGCAGTTCTTC. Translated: CASSLSGGSYNEQFF.

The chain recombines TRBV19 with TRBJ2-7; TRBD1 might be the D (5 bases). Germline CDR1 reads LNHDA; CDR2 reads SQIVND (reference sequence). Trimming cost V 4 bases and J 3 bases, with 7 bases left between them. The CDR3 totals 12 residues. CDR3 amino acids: CASSSQGYEQYF. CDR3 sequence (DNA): TGTGCCAGTAGTAGCCAGGGCTACGAGCAGTACTTC. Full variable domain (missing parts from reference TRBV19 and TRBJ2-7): DGGITQSPKYLFRKEGQNVTLSCEQNLNHDAMYWYRQDPGQGLRLIYYSQIVNDFQKGDIAEGYSVSREKKESFPLTVTSAQKNPTAFYLCASSSQGYEQYFGPGTRLTVT.

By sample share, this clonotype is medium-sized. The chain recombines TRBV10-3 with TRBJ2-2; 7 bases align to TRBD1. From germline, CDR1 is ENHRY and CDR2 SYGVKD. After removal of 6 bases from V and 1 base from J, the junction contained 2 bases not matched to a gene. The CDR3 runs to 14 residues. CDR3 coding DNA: TGTGCCATCAGGGCAGGGGGGAACACCGGGGAGCTGTTTTTT. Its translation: CAIRAGGNTGELFF.

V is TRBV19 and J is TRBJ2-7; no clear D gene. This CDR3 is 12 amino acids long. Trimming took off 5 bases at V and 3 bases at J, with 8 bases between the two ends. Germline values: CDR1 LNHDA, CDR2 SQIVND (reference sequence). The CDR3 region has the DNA TGTGCCAGTAGTCGACGAGGCTACGAGCAGTACTTC. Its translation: CASSRRGYEQYF.

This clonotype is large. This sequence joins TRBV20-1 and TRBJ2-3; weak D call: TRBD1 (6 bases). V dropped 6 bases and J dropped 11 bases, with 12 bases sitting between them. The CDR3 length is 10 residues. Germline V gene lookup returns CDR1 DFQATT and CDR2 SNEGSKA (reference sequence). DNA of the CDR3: TGCAGTGCGTTGGACAGAAAGCAGTATTTT. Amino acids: CSALDRKQYF.

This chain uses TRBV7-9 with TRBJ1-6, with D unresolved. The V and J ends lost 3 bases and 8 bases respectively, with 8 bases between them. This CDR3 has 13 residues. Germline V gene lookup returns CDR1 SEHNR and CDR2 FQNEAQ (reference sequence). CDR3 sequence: CASSFQADSPLHF. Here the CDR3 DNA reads TGTGCCAGCAGCTTCCAGGCTGATTCACCCCTCCACTTT.

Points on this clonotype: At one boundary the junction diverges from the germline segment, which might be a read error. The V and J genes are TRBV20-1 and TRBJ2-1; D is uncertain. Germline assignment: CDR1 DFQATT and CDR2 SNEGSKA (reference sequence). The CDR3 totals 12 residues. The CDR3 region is CSARDSLHLNVF. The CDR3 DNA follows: TGCAGTGCTAGAGATTCCTTACACCTTAACGTCTTC.

CDR3 nucleotide sequence: TGTGCCAGTAGTACCCCCCCTCAGGGGATAAGAAGATCAGATACGCAGTATTTT. Its translation is CASSTPPQGIRRSDTQYF. The genes are TRBV19 and TRBJ2-3; D possibly corresponds to TRBD1 (6 bases). The CDR3 is 18 amino acids. Germline lookup yields CDR1 LNHDA and CDR2 SQIVND (reference sequence). The V gene lost 4 bases and the J gene lost 4 bases, with 24 bases spanning the gap.

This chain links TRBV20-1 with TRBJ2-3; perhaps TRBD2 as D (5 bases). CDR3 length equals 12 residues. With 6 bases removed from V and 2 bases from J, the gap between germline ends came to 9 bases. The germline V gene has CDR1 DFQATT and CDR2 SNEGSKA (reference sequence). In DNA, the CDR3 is TGCAGTGCGCCGGGGAACACAGATACGCAGTATTTT. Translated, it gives CSAPGNTDTQYF.

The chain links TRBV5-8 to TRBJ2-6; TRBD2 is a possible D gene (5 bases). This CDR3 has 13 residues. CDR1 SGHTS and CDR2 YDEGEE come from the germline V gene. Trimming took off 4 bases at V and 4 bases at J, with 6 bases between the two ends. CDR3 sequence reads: CASSPGGANVLTF. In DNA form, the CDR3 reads TGTGCCAGCAGCCCGGGGGGGGCCAACGTCCTGACTTTC.

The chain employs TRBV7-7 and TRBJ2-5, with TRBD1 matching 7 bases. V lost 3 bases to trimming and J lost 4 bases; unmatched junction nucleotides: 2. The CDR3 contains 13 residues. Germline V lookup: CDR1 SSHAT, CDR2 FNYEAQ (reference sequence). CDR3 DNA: TGTGCCAGCAGCTTTAACAGGGGAGAGACCCAGTACTTC. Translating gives CASSFNRGETQYF.

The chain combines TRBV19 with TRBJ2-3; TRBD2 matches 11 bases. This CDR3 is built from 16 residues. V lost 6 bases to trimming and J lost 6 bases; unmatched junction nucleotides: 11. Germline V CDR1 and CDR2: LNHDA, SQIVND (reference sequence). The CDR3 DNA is TGTGCCAGTAGGAATAATGTAGCGGGGGGGACGGATACGCAGTATTTT. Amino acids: CASRNNVAGGTDTQYF.

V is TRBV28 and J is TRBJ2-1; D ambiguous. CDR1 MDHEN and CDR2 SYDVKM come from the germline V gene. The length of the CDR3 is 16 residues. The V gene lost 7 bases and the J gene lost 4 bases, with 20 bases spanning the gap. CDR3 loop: CASTRMRIPGYNEQFF. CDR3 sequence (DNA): TGTGCCAGCACCAGAATGCGGATCCCTGGGTACAATGAGCAGTTCTTC.

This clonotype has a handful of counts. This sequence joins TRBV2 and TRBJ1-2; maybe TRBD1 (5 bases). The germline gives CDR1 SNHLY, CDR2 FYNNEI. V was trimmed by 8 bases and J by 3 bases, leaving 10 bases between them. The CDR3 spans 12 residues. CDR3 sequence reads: CASSREDYGYTF. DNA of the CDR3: TGTGCCAGCTCCAGGGAGGACTATGGCTACACCTTC.

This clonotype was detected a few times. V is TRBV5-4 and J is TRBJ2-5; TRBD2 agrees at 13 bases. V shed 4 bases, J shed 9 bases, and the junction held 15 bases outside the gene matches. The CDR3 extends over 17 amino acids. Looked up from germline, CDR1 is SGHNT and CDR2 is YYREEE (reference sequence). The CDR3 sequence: CASSIGLAGDKRRAQYF. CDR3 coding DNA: TGTGCCAGCAGCATAGGACTAGCGGGGGATAAGAGACGGGCCCAGTACTTC.

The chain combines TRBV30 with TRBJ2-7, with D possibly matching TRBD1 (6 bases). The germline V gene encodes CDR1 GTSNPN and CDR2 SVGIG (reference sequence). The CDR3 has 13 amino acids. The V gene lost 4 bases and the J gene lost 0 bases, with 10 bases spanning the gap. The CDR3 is CAWTRDTSYEQYF. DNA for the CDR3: TGTGCCTGGACTCGGGACACCTCCTACGAGCAGTACTTC.

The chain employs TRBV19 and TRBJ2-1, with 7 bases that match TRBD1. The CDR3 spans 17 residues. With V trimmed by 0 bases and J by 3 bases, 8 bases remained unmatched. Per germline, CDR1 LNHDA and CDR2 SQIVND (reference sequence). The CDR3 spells CASSIDQGGVSYNEQFF. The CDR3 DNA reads TGTGCCAGTAGTATAGATCAAGGGGGCGTTAGCTACAATGAGCAGTTCTTC.

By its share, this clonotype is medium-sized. The CDR3: CASTGRDSNQPQHF. The CDR3 DNA follows: TGTGCCAGCACGGGTAGGGATAGCAATCAGCCCCAGCATTTT. The J gene is TRBJ1-5, the V gene TRBV6-1; no reliable D call. V was cut by 7 bases and J by 0 bases, with 10 bases left in between. The germline V gene encodes CDR1 MNHNS and CDR2 SASEGT. The CDR3 contains 14 residues.

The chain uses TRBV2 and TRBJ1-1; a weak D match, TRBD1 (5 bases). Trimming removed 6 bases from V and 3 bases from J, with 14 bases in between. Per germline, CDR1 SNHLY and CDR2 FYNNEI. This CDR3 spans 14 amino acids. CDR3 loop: CASRGGSRDTEAFF. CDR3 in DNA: TGTGCCAGCAGGGGGGGGAGTCGGGACACTGAAGCTTTCTTT.

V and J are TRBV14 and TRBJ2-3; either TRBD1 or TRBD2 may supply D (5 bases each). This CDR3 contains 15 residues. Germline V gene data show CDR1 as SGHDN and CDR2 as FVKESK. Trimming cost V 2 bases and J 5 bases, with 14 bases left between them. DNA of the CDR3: TGTGCCAGCAGCCAAATGTGGGGCGCGGGAGATACGCAGTATTTT. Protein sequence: CASSQMWGAGDTQYF.

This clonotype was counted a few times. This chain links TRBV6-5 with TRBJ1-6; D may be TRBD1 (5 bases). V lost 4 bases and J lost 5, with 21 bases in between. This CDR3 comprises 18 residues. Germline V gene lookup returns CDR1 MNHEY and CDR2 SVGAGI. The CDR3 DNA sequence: TGTGCCAGCAGTTCCATTGGACAAGTTCCCCCGGATAATTCACCCCTCCACTTT. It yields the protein CASSSIGQVPPDNSPLHF.

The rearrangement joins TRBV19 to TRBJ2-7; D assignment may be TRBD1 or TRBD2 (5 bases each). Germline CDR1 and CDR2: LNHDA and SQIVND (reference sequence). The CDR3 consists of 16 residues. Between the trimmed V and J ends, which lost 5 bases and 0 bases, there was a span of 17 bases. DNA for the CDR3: TGTGCCAGTAGTCAGGGAGACGGACCTATCTCCTACGAGCAGTACTTC. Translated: CASSQGDGPISYEQYF.